This TCR beta chain came from a study of T cells in Graves' hyperthyroidism and ophthalmopathy. Trimming cost V 6 bases and J 5 bases, with 22 bases left between them. CDR3 length: 16 amino acids. Amplification yielded TCR beta CDR3 regions, with RNA transcripts as the source. In the first-round RT-PCR of the TCR CDR3, the HTBI primer set was used. Using its own MiXCR run on the multiplex PCR reads, TCRdb lists one record per CDR3 protein. This table holds roughly 500,000 distinct CDR3 sequences, around 43% found once. A word on this clonotype: The antigen is not known.

General study results and limits: The majority of expanded thyroid clonotypes above 0.001 also appeared in blood. Ophthalmopathy, as predicted by the model, came a median about seven months after the prediction.

Every diagnosis used clinical symptoms, serum thyroxine and TRAb, thyroid ultrasound and orbital computed tomography. The chain joins TRBV12-3 or TRBV12-4 to TRBJ2-5, with TRBD1 as a possible D gene (6 bases). This TCR derives from an adult woman with Graves' disease, either hyperthyroidism or ophthalmopathy (not recorded which). Sequenced material: peripheral blood or thyroid tissue (not recorded which). CDR3: CASRSTGTQPLETQYF. DNA of the CDR3: TGTGCCAGCAGGTCCACCGGGACACAGCCTCTTGAGACCCAGTACTTC.